These 29 T cell receptor beta chains originate from one sample sequenced in a study of CD8+CD57+ T cells in acquired aplastic anemia. Genomic DNA provided the template from which TCR beta VDJ and CDR3 profiles were obtained. TCRdb analysed the reads with MiXCR anew, one entry per CDR3 protein. The table records roughly 150,000 distinct CDR3 sequences, about 45% of them present only once. All sequencing subjects had displayed CD8+CD57+ cell expansion on flow cytometry. Specimen: sorted CD4+, CD8+, or CD8+CD57+ T cells (not recorded which) from PBMCs. These receptors were collected from a human donor with aplastic anemia.

The chain is built from TRBV15 and TRBJ1-1; a weak D match, TRBD1 (5 bases). Trimming cost V 1 base and J 5 bases, with 8 bases left between them. The CDR3 is 13 amino acids. CDR1 is LNHNV, CDR2 YYDKDF, per germline (reference sequence). CDR3 in DNA: TGTGCCACCAGCAGAGGACAGAGGACTGAAGCTTTCTTT. Its protein is CATSRGQRTEAFF.

This clonotype has more than one count but fewer than ten. The gene calls are TRBV19 and TRBJ1-1; D uncertain. CDR3 length: 13 amino acids. Germline lookup yields CDR1 LNHDA and CDR2 SQIVND (reference sequence). Trimming removed 3 bases at V and 2 bases at J, with 7 bases between. As DNA, the CDR3 is TGTGCCAGTAGTATTTCGGGAAACACTGAAGCTTTCTTT. Translated: CASSISGNTEAFF. The complete variable domain, with remaining parts taken from reference TRBV19 and TRBJ1-1, reads DGGITQSPKYLFRKEGQNVTLSCEQNLNHDAMYWYRQDPGQGLRLIYYSQIVNDFQKGDIAEGYSVSREKKESFPLTVTSAQKNPTAFYLCASSISGNTEAFFGQGTRLTVV.

This clonotype was recorded at least ten times. The rearrangement links TRBV7-2 to TRBJ2-1; no reliable D call. The CDR3 runs to 14 residues. The germline CDR1 and CDR2 sequences are SGHTA and FQGNSA. Trimming took 2 bases from V and 5 from J, leaving 10 bases between them. DNA of the CDR3: TGTGCCAGCAGCTTATTCGACGGAAACAATGAGCAGTTCTTC. Protein: CASSLFDGNNEQFF.

As for this clonotype: A much larger clone lies a single base off, so this may be a read error. The chain has TRBV25-1 and TRBJ2-7; tentatively, D is TRBD1 (6 bases). The CDR3 extends over 14 amino acids. Trimming shortened V by 6 bases and J by 3 bases, and 15 bases separated the two germline ends. The germline CDR1 and CDR2 sequences are MGHDK and SYGVNS. The CDR3 DNA reads as TGTGCCAGCAGCTTAGATAGACAGGACTACGAGCAGTACTTC. Protein product: CASSLDRQDYEQYF.

The chain joins TRBV20-1 to TRBJ2-1; maybe TRBD2 (6 bases). Germline CDR1 DFQATT, CDR2 SNEGSKA (reference sequence). This CDR3 contains 13 residues. CDR3 residues: CGVGRRNYNEQFF. The CDR3 DNA reads as TGCGGAGTTGGGAGGCGGAACTACAATGAGCAGTTCTTC.

The chain combines TRBV7-9 with TRBJ1-1; D gene unclear. Germline assignment: CDR1 SEHNR and CDR2 FQNEAQ (reference sequence). Trimming removed 6 bases from V and 0 bases from J, with 8 bases in between. The CDR3 runs to 13 residues. CDR3 bases: TGTGCCAGCAGGATATCGATGAACACTGAAGCTTTCTTT. Protein: CASRISMNTEAFF. The full variable domain, completed using reference TRBV7-9 and TRBJ1-1, is DTGVSQNPRHKITKRGQNVTFRCDPISEHNRLYWYRQTLGQGPEFLTYFQNEAQLEKSRLLSDRFSAERPKGSFSTLEIQRTEQGDSAMYLCASRISMNTEAFFGQGTRLTVV.

This clonotype has a count of ten or more. The rearrangement links TRBV20-1 to TRBJ1-1; 7 bases align to TRBD1. This CDR3 is built from 14 residues. J gave up 1 base and V 6 bases, and 8 bases lay outside the gene matches. Germline lookup yields CDR1 DFQATT and CDR2 SNEGSKA (reference sequence). The DNA for the CDR3 is TGCAGTGCCTCCGGGGACAGCACGAACACTGAAGCTTTCTTT. Translated: CSASGDSTNTEAFF.

This clonotype was seen a few times. The chain couples TRBV28 to TRBJ2-7; 11 positions agree with TRBD2. Losses at the gene ends were 7 bases for V and 4 bases for J; bases not matched to a gene: 18. Per germline, CDR1 MDHEN and CDR2 SYDVKM. The CDR3 length is 18 residues. In nucleotides, the CDR3 is TGTGCCAGCAAAGGGTTAGCGGGAGGGGTATCATCCGGGTACGAGCAGTACTTC. As protein: CASKGLAGGVSSGYEQYF.

The chain combines TRBV20-1 with TRBJ2-5; the D gene is possibly TRBD2 (6 bases). V was pared by 1 base and J by 5 bases, with 23 bases between. The CDR3 is 17 amino acids. Germline V gene sequence: CDR1 DFQATT, CDR2 SNEGSKA (reference sequence). The CDR3 DNA follows: TGCAGTGCTAGAGCGGTCCCACGGTGGCTAGCGCGGGAGACCCAGTACTTC. Protein sequence: CSARAVPRWLARETQYF.

This clonotype has just one count. The gene calls are TRBV2 and TRBJ2-1, with D tentatively TRBD2 (6 bases). The germline gives CDR1 SNHLY, CDR2 FYNNEI. CDR3 length: 12 amino acids. V was pared by 6 bases and J by 5 bases, with 8 bases between. The CDR3 loop is CASSLANNEQFF. Written as DNA, the CDR3 is TGTGCCAGCAGCCTAGCGAACAATGAGCAGTTCTTC.

This clonotype showed up just a few times. Because the CDR3 is missing its conserved closing phenylalanine or tryptophan, this is likely a read error. The gene calls are TRBV20-1 and TRBJ1-1, with D possibly TRBD1 on 6 matching bases. Trimming removed 4 bases from V and 11 bases from J, with 11 bases in between. This CDR3 has 10 amino acids. Germline assignment: CDR1 DFQATT and CDR2 SNEGSKA (reference sequence). The CDR3 nucleotides read TGCAGTGCTATTAGGACAGAGGCTTTCTCT. Its protein product is CSAIRTEAFS.

As regards this clonotype: At one boundary the junction diverges from the germline segment, which might be a read error. V gene TRBV7-3 combines with J gene TRBJ2-2; D could derive from TRBD1 or TRBD2 (5 bases each). CDR1 SGHTA and CDR2 FQGTGA come from the germline V gene. The CDR3 consists of 16 residues. As DNA, the CDR3 is TGCGCCAGCAGCTTAAATAATGTCAGGGAGACCGGGGAGCTGTTTTTT. Translation: CASSLNNVRETGELFF. The full variable domain, its missing parts supplied by reference TRBV7-3 and TRBJ2-2, is GAGVSQTPSNKVTEKGKYVELRCDPISGHTALYWYRQSLGQGPEFLIYFQGTGAADDSGLPNDRFFAVRPEGSVSTLKIQRTERGDSAVYLCASSLNNVRETGELFFGEGSRLTVL.

The sample holds a few counts of this clonotype. The genes are TRBV19 and TRBJ2-7, with D possibly being TRBD2 (6 bases). The CDR3 sequence is 11 residues long. Germline V gene lookup returns CDR1 LNHDA and CDR2 SQIVND (reference sequence). Trimming removed 5 bases from V and 7 bases from J, with 9 bases in between. The DNA of the CDR3 is TGTGCCAGTAGTTCCGGGGGAGAGCAGTACTTC. It is translated as CASSSGGEQYF.

This chain connects TRBV11-1 to TRBJ2-7; possibly TRBD1 or TRBD2 for D (5 bases each). CDR3 length: 16 residues. The germline V and J ends were trimmed by 5 bases and 0 bases, with 17 bases remaining between them. Germline V gives CDR1 SGHAT, CDR2 FQDESV (reference sequence). CDR3 sequence (DNA): TGTGCCAGCAGCGAACTCTACGGGACGGTCTCCTACGAGCAGTACTTC. Its protein is CASSELYGTVSYEQYF.

Remarks on this clonotype: It may be a read error: a sequence one base away is much more abundant. The chain uses TRBV24-1 and TRBJ2-3; 7 bases fit TRBD2. This CDR3 is 15 amino acids long. V was clipped by 0 bases and J by 2 bases; unmatched bases: 1. The germline V gene has CDR1 KGHDR and CDR2 SFDVKD. The CDR3 DNA follows: TGTGCCACCAGTGATTTGGCGGGAGTCACAGATACGCAGTATTTT. It codes for CATSDLAGVTDTQYF.

This clonotype turned up a few times. V gene TRBV2 combines with J gene TRBJ2-7; D is possibly TRBD2 (6 bases). Per the germline V gene, CDR1 is SNHLY and CDR2 is FYNNEI. CDR3 length: 13 residues. With 6 bases removed from V and 2 bases from J, the gap between germline ends came to 11 bases. CDR3 amino acids: CASSFGLTYEQYF. The CDR3 DNA is TGTGCCAGCAGCTTTGGACTAACCTACGAGCAGTACTTC. Full variable domain (remainder filled in from reference TRBV2 and TRBJ2-7): EPEVTQTPSHQVTQMGQEVILRCVPISNHLYFYWYRQILGQKVEFLVSFYNNEISEKSEIFDDQFSVERPDGSNFTLKIRSTKLEDSAMYFCASSFGLTYEQYFGPGTRLTVT.

For this clonotype: A clone one base away is much larger, so this may be a read error. V is TRBV7-3 and J is TRBJ2-1; D remains unclear. Germline V lookup: CDR1 SGHTA, CDR2 FQGTGA. V was cut by 5 bases and J by 7 bases, with 9 bases left in between. The CDR3 has 12 residues. CDR3 sequence (DNA): TGTGCCAGCAGCGGCCCCGGGAATGAGCAGTTCTTC. It is translated as CASSGPGNEQFF.

Ten or more counts support this clonotype. The chain uses TRBV20-1 and TRBJ2-3, with D unresolved. The CDR3 covers 15 residues. The germline gives CDR1 DFQATT, CDR2 SNEGSKA (reference sequence). Trimming left V 1 base short and J 2 bases short, with 13 bases between. The CDR3 is CSARGSSSHTDTQYF. CDR3 bases: TGCAGTGCTAGAGGGTCCAGCTCACACACAGATACGCAGTATTTT.

As for this clonotype: This sequence may be a read error, since a much larger clone differs from it by one base. V gene TRBV10-3 combines with J gene TRBJ2-7; TRBD1 agrees at 7 bases. J lost 11 bases, V lost 6 bases, and 7 bases had no gene match. Germline CDR1 is ENHRY and CDR2 is SYGVKD. The CDR3 is made up of 11 amino acids. CDR3 region: CAIRGDRWKYF. CDR3 nucleotide sequence: TGTGCCATCAGGGGGGACAGATGGAAGTACTTC.

The sample holds a few counts of this clonotype. A read error may produce the germline difference seen at one junction end. The V call is TRBV7-3, the J call TRBJ2-7; D possibly corresponds to TRBD2 (5 bases). Per germline, CDR1 SGHTA and CDR2 FQGTGA. This CDR3 has 15 amino acids. The DNA for the CDR3 is TGTGCTAGCAGCTTAAGGGCCGGAGGCTCCTACGAGCAGTACTTC. This encodes CASSLRAGGSYEQYF.

This clonotype was picked up many times. This chain links TRBV5-1 with TRBJ2-3, with a weak D call TRBD1 (6 bases). CDR1 is SGHRS, CDR2 YFSETQ, per germline. This CDR3 region has 16 residues. Trimming took off 0 bases at V and 4 bases at J, with 15 bases between the two ends. The CDR3 coding sequence is TGCGCCAGCAGCTTGGGTAACAGGGAAGGTGCAGATACGCAGTATTTT. Translated: CASSLGNREGADTQYF.

This chain joins TRBV7-2 and TRBJ2-4; possible D gene TRBD1, 5 bases. The CDR3 extends over 11 amino acids. Germline lookup yields CDR1 SGHTA and CDR2 FQGNSA. Trimming cost V 2 bases and J 9 bases, with 5 bases left between them. The CDR3 region is CASSLQGIQYF. The CDR3, as DNA: TGTGCCAGCAGCTTACAGGGCATTCAGTACTTC.

This clonotype has ten or more counts. The chain is built from TRBV20-1 and TRBJ2-7; 7 bases agree with TRBD2. Germline-derived CDR1 and CDR2 are DFQATT and SNEGSKA (reference sequence). With 4 bases clipped from V and 4 bases from J, the junction kept 7 bases outside the gene matches. The CDR3 covers 13 residues. DNA of the CDR3: TGCAGTGCTAACCAGCGGGGCCTTTACGAGCAGTACTTC. Protein sequence: CSANQRGLYEQYF.

This clonotype was recorded many times. The chain employs TRBV7-2 and TRBJ2-2, with 7 bases identical to TRBD2. The CDR3 is made up of 16 amino acids. Germline V CDR1 and CDR2: SGHTA, FQGNSA. J was trimmed by 4 bases and V by 0 bases; bases with no gene match: 5. The CDR3 region has the DNA TGTGCCAGCAGCTTAGCGGGAGGGCCTAGCACCGGGGAGCTGTTTTTT. Its translation: CASSLAGGPSTGELFF.

J is TRBJ2-7 and V is TRBV10-3, with 8 bases fitting TRBD1. The germline V gene has CDR1 ENHRY and CDR2 SYGVKD. The J segment lost 4 bases and the V segment lost 10 bases, leaving 9 bases of the junction unmatched. CDR3 length: 13 residues. The CDR3 region is CATSQGAGYEQYF. The CDR3 region has the DNA TGTGCCACCTCCCAGGGGGCCGGTTACGAGCAGTACTTC.

This clonotype turned up a few times. The chain couples TRBV2 to TRBJ1-5; 7 bases match TRBD1. This CDR3 spans 14 amino acids. V shed 7 bases, J shed 4 bases, and the junction held 7 bases outside the gene matches. The V gene's germline CDR1 is SNHLY and CDR2 FYNNEI. DNA of the CDR3: TGTGCCAGCATTGGGACAGTACCTAATCAGCCCCAGCATTTT. Translated: CASIGTVPNQPQHF.

This clonotype was recorded at least ten times. The chain's CDR3 is CASSHGGQTSYEQYF. The CDR3 DNA is TGTGCCAGCAGCCACGGGGGACAGACCTCTTACGAGCAGTACTTC. This chain connects TRBV2 to TRBJ2-7; possibly TRBD1 for D (7 bases). This CDR3 has 15 residues. The ends were cut back, 6 bases at V and 4 bases at J, with 19 bases in the middle. Germline V gives CDR1 SNHLY, CDR2 FYNNEI.

This clonotype was seen only a few times. The rearrangement uses TRBV7-9 and TRBJ2-2; D is unclear. The germline gives CDR1 SEHNR, CDR2 FQNEAQ (reference sequence). Trimming removed 2 bases at V and 4 bases at J, with 2 bases between. The CDR3 extends over 12 amino acids. CDR3: CASSLSTGELFF. The CDR3 DNA sequence: TGTGCCAGCAGCTTAAGCACCGGGGAGCTGTTTTTT.

V usage is TRBV2 and J usage is TRBJ2-5, with 10 bases fitting TRBD1. The CDR3 covers 14 residues. V trimming: 4 bases; J trimming: 7 bases; junction bases outside the gene matches: 6. Germline V gives CDR1 SNHLY, CDR2 FYNNEI. This chain's CDR3 is CASSGRQGAGTQYF. The CDR3 coding sequence is TGTGCCAGCAGTGGGAGACAGGGGGCGGGGACCCAGTACTTC.